What follows is one T cell receptor (beta chain) and its context. The assay was immunoSEQ multiplex PCR, and TCRdb's table has in-frame clones only and misses some. Of roughly 180,000 clones in the sample, approximately 77% were seen once. The source of the sample is a study of blood T cell repertoires in COVID-19. On the study more broadly: Sites across the United States, Italy and Spain contributed samples from acute and convalescent COVID-19.

All enrollees were roughly 18 to 100 years old and from some 24 US areas. In assigning cohorts, the study relied on participant-reported clinical history. Deletions cut 4 bases from V and 0 bases from J, with 12 bases between. Germline values: CDR1 LGHDT, CDR2 YNNKEL (reference sequence). There are 15 residues in the CDR3. The rearrangement uses TRBV3-1 (or the pseudogene TRBV3-2) and TRBJ1-1; D call uncertain. The sequencing sample was made of PBMCs or T cells enriched from blood (not recorded which). This clonotype originated in a man aged 60 to 75 who had recovered from COVID-19. CDR3 amino acids: CASSPSWTLNTEAFF. The CDR3 DNA is TGTGCCAGCAGCCCAAGTTGGACTTTGAACACTGAAGCTTTCTTT.